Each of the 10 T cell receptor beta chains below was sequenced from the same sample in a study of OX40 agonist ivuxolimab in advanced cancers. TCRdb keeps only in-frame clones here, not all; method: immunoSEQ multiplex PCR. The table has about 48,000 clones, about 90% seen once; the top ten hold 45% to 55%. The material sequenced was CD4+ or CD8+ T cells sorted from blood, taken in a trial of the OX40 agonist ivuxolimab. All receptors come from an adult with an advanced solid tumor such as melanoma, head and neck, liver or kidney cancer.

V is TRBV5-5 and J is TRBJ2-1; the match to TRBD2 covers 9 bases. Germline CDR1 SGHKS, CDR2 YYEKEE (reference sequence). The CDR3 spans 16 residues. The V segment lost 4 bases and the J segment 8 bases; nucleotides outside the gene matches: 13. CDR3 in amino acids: CASSLRPAGGTDEQFF. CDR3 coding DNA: TGTGCCAGCAGCCTCCGACCAGCGGGGGGTACCGATGAGCAGTTCTTC.

CDR3 region: CASSLGWGNTEAFF. The CDR3 DNA is TGTGCCAGCAGCTTAGGTTGGGGAAACACTGAAGCTTTCTTT. The J gene is TRBJ1-1, the V gene TRBV7-9; D gene ambiguous. Germline-derived CDR1 and CDR2 are SEHNR and FQNEAQ (reference sequence). The CDR3 is 14 amino acids. V was clipped by 1 base and J by 2 bases, with 8 bases between them.

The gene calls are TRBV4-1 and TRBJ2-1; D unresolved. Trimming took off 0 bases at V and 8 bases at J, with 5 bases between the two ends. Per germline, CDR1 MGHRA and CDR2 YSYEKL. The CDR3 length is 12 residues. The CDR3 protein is CASSQDSYEQFF. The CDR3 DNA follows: TGCGCCAGCAGCCAAGATAGCTATGAGCAGTTCTTC.

The CDR3 loop is CASSQLTSGESPITQYF. The CDR3 DNA sequence: TGTGCCAGCAGCCAACTAACTAGCGGTGAATCACCCATAACGCAGTATTTT. V and J are TRBV11-2 and TRBJ2-3; 8 bases match TRBD2. V gave up 5 bases and J gave up 9 bases; unmatched junction bases: 19. The germline CDR1 and CDR2 sequences are SGHAT and FQNNGV. The CDR3 is 17 residues long.

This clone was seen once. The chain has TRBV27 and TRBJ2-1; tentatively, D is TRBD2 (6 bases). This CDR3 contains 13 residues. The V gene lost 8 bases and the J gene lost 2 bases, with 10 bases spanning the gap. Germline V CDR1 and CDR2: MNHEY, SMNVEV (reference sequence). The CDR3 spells CASAGITYNEQFF. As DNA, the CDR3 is TGTGCCAGCGCGGGGATTACCTACAATGAGCAGTTCTTC.

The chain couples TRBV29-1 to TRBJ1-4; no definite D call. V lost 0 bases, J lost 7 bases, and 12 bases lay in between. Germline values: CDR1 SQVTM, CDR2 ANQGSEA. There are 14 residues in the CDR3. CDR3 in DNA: TGCAGCGTTGAAGACCGGGGAGATGGTGAAAAACTGTTTTTT. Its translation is CSVEDRGDGEKLFF.

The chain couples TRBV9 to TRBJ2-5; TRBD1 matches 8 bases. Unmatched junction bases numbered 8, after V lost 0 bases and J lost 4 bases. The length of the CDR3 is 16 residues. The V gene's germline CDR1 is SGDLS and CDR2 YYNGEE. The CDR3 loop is CASSVGGQGASETQYF. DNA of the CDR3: TGTGCCAGCAGCGTAGGGGGTCAGGGGGCGTCAGAGACCCAGTACTTC.

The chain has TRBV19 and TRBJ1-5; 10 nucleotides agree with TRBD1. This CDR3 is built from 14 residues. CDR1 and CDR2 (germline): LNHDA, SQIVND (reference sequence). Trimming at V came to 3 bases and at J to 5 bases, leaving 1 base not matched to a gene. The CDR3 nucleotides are TGTGCCAGTAGTATCGGGACAGGGGATCAGCCCCAGCATTTT. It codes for CASSIGTGDQPQHF.

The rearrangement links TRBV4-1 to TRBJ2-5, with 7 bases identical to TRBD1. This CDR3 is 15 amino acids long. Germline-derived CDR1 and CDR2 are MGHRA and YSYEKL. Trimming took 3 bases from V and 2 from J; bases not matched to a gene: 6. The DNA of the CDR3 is TGCGCCAGCAGCCACGAGACAGGGACGCAAGAGACCCAGTACTTC. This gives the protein CASSHETGTQETQYF.

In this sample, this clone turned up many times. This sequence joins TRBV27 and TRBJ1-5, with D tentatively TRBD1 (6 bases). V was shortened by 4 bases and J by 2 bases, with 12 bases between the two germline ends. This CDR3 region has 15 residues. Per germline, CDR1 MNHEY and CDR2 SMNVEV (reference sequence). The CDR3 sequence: CASSSYREGNQPQHF. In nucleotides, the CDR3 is TGTGCCAGCAGTTCATACAGGGAGGGCAATCAGCCCCAGCATTTT.